The present T cell receptor (beta chain) was sequenced within a study of OX40 agonist ivuxolimab in advanced cancers. For context, the study as a whole: Ivuxolimab was an agonistic, fully human IgG2 monoclonal antibody directed against OX40 (CD134), a costimulatory receptor. Intravenous ivuxolimab was administered to patients every 2 weeks at six dose levels: 0.01, 0.1, 0.3, 1.5, 3 and 10 mg/kg. Of the approximately 53 patients in dose escalation, about 20 had hepatocellular carcinoma, around 15 had melanoma, 9 had renal cell carcinoma and 9 had head and neck cancer. A male proportion of around 80% and a mean age of about 60 years, ranging from 23 to 79, were recorded for the dose-escalation cohort. Patients were allowed to have had prior anti-PD-1, anti-PD-L1 or anti-CTLA-4 therapy, and around 41% of the dose-escalation patients had previously received checkpoint inhibitors. Partial responses were achieved by three dose-escalation patients, of whom one had hepatocellular carcinoma and two had cutaneous melanoma. Peripheral TCRbeta sequencing aimed to test whether ivuxolimab altered TCR sequence diversity and caused clonal T-cell expansion. The paper describes the monotherapy dose-escalation part (N of about 52 patients) of the phase I trial of ivuxolimab.

Summary of the overall study and its limitations: Low levels of normalized T-cell clonal expansion were also seen in some patients who did not respond. In the 0.1-3.0 mg/kg groups, partial responders were among the patients with the lowest normalized peripheral clonal expansion, particularly in CD8+ T cells. Which antigens the clonally expanded peripheral T cells were specific for was not determined. After ivuxolimab, CD8+ T cells had more expanded clones than CD4+ T cells on average. At doses of 0.1 to 3.0 mg/kg, clonal expansion of both CD4+ and CD8+ blood T cells was observed from baseline to week 6.

About this clone: Its recognized antigen is unknown. Per-nucleotide qualities are absent, and no much larger clonotype sits a single base away.

Genomic DNA was extracted from sorted cells for sequencing of the TCRbeta CDR3 region. The immunoSEQ Assay was used for sequencing of TCRbeta CDR3 regions. TCRdb provides this immuneACCESS table in a form limited to in-frame rearrangements. Some clones are lacking; in checked studies, under half of them reflect an unresolved V gene, and why the rest are absent is not known. Across this sample there are some 80,000 clones, with around nine tenths seen only once. The top ten hold more than 4% of the sample. Patients with autoimmune disease history or receiving systemic immunosuppression were excluded from the trial. Peripheral blood for TCR sequencing was collected from all dose cohorts at baseline, on cycle 4 day 1, and on cycle 7 day 1. The samples were taken from a phase I, first-in-human, multicenter, open-label dose-escalation trial of ivuxolimab. The trial enrolled adults with locally advanced or metastatic head and neck squamous cell, hepatocellular, melanoma or renal cell carcinoma. Before TCR sequencing, CD4+ and CD8+ T cells were separately sorted from peripheral blood.

The sequence derives from an adult with an advanced solid tumor such as melanoma, head and neck, liver or kidney cancer. Sequences were derived from CD4+ or CD8+ T cells sorted from blood, sampled in a trial of the OX40 agonist ivuxolimab.

The encoded CDR3 is CASSFQETQYF. The DNA sequence reads TGTGCCAGCAGCTTTCAAGAGACCCAGTACTTC. The V and J genes are TRBV5-6 and TRBJ2-5; the D segment cannot be called with confidence. The germline V gene provides CDR1 SGHDT and CDR2 YYEEEE. The CDR3, from cysteine to phenylalanine, totals 11 residues. The entry retains the CDR3 DNA only, 33 bases that are in frame from base 1. V drops 2 bases and J drops 2 bases, leaving 1 base in between.